This T cell receptor beta chain was documented in a study of blood T cells in healthy people across ages. Germline values: CDR1 SGHNT, CDR2 YYREEE (reference sequence). V lost 4 bases to trimming and J lost 2 bases; unmatched junction nucleotides: 7. The CDR3 extends over 15 amino acids. PCR was performed a second time for about 7 to 12 cycles using a sample-barcoded 5' primer and a J-beta primer mix. The template-switch adaptor, which had 12 random nucleotides, put a tag on each cDNA molecule. TCRdb fed the 5' RACE reads into MiXCR, producing one record per CDR3 protein. Of about 930,000 distinct CDR3 sequences listed, under 35% are singletons. Separately, the same data were catalogued under a study of T cells of mothers and their children.

The V call is TRBV5-4, the J call TRBJ2-3; 7 positions match TRBD2. The sequenced sample was blood. The receptor was derived from a woman in her forties in good health. The CDR3 sequence is CASSGSGTITDTQYF. CDR3 DNA: TGTGCCAGCAGCGGCTCCGGGACTATCACAGATACGCAGTATTTT.